The rows below give T cell receptor beta chains drawn from one sample of a study of post-analysis software for immune sequencing data. One entry per CDR3 protein, called by TCRdb with MiXCR from the PCR reads. This table has over 700,000 distinct CDR3 sequences, less than 35% appearing once. The sample was blood. The receptors shown here come from a girl aged 5-17 years with multiple sclerosis. Each CDR3 is given with its conserved first and last residue. The D gene is left open where the match is weak. Part of the rows lack a size; the others show once, few, many or a class for expanded clones.

CDR3 protein: CASSQGWTSGRVETQYF
CDR3 DNA: TGTGCCAGCAGCCAAGGCTGGACTAGCGGGAGGGTGGAGACCCAGTACTTC
clone size: -
D gene: TRBD2
V gene: TRBV3-1
CDR3 length: 17
J gene: TRBJ2-5

CDR3 protein: CASSLQGLSYEQYF
CDR3 DNA: TGTGCCAGCAGCCTACAGGGATTATCCTACGAGCAGTACTTC
clone size: many
D gene: -
V gene: TRBV28
CDR3 length: 14
J gene: TRBJ2-7

CDR3 protein: CASSSGLAANEQFF
CDR3 DNA: TGTGCCAGCAGCTCAGGACTAGCGGCCAATGAGCAGTTCTTC
clone size: -
D gene: TRBD2
V gene: TRBV7-2
CDR3 length: 14
J gene: TRBJ2-1

CDR3 protein: CASSQVRSGGNQPQHF
CDR3 DNA: TGCGCCAGCAGCCAAGTACGGAGTGGAGGAAATCAGCCCCAGCATTTT
clone size: few
D gene: -
V gene: TRBV4-1
CDR3 length: 16
J gene: TRBJ1-5

CDR3 protein: CSVARTGGHTEAFF
CDR3 DNA: TGCAGCGTTGCAAGGACAGGGGGCCACACTGAAGCTTTCTTT
clone size: -
D gene: TRBD1
V gene: TRBV29-1
CDR3 length: 14
J gene: TRBJ1-1

CDR3 protein: CSVAGLAGASYEQYF
CDR3 DNA: TGCAGCGTTGCTGGACTAGCGGGAGCTTCCTACGAGCAGTACTTC
clone size: few
D gene: TRBD2
V gene: TRBV29-1
CDR3 length: 15
J gene: TRBJ2-7

CDR3 protein: CASSSPGLAGGVQETQYF
CDR3 DNA: TGCGCCAGCAGTTCACCGGGACTAGCGGGAGGGGTGCAAGAGACCCAGTACTTC
clone size: -
D gene: TRBD2
V gene: TRBV5-1
CDR3 length: 18
J gene: TRBJ2-5

CDR3 protein: CASSWGGSKYEQYF
CDR3 DNA: TGTGCCAGCAGTTGGGGCGGGAGTAAGTACGAGCAGTACTTC
clone size: few
D gene: TRBD2
V gene: TRBV6-2/TRBV6-3
CDR3 length: 14
J gene: TRBJ2-7

CDR3 protein: CASSYMEDYNEQFF
CDR3 DNA: TGTGCCAGCAGTTACATGGAGGATTACAATGAGCAGTTCTTC
clone size: -
D gene: -
V gene: TRBV6-2/TRBV6-3
CDR3 length: 14
J gene: TRBJ2-1

CDR3 protein: CASRTSDRYDEQFF
CDR3 DNA: TGTGCCAGCAGAACCTCGGACAGGTACGATGAGCAGTTCTTC
clone size: -
D gene: TRBD1
V gene: TRBV6-6
CDR3 length: 14
J gene: TRBJ2-1

CDR3 protein: CASSLEGLDNEQFF
CDR3 DNA: TGTGCCAGCAGCTTAGAGGGGCTTGACAATGAGCAGTTCTTC
clone size: few
D gene: -
V gene: TRBV7-2
CDR3 length: 14
J gene: TRBJ2-1

CDR3 protein: CSAPGQGLTGANVLTF
CDR3 DNA: TGCAGTGCTCCTGGACAGGGGTTGACTGGGGCCAACGTCCTGACTTTC
clone size: -
D gene: TRBD1
V gene: TRBV20-1
CDR3 length: 16
J gene: TRBJ2-6

CDR3 protein: CASSFRDFNSSLHF
CDR3 DNA: TGTGCCAGCAGTTTTCGGGATTTTAATTCATCCCTCCACTTT
clone size: -
D gene: -
V gene: TRBV12-3/TRBV12-4
CDR3 length: 14
J gene: TRBJ1-6

CDR3 protein: CASSFSQGLVLVEAFF
CDR3 DNA: TGTGCCAGCAGCTTCAGTCAGGGTCTAGTCCTCGTTGAAGCTTTCTTT
clone size: few
D gene: -
V gene: TRBV7-9
CDR3 length: 16
J gene: TRBJ1-1

CDR3 protein: CASSRLGEQFF
CDR3 DNA: TGTGCCAGCAGTCGGTTGGGGGAGCAGTTCTTC
clone size: many
D gene: -
V gene: TRBV6-5
CDR3 length: 11
J gene: TRBJ2-1

CDR3 protein: CSAPMSLPEAFF
CDR3 DNA: TGCAGTGCCCCGATGAGTCTCCCTGAAGCTTTCTTT
clone size: -
D gene: -
V gene: TRBV20-1
CDR3 length: 12
J gene: TRBJ1-1

CDR3 protein: CASSYAQFNTEAFF
CDR3 DNA: TGTGCCAGCAGTTACGCACAGTTCAACACTGAAGCTTTCTTT
clone size: few
D gene: -
V gene: TRBV6-5
CDR3 length: 14
J gene: TRBJ1-1

CDR3 protein: CSATGGGRSNQPQHF
CDR3 DNA: TGCAGTGCTACGGGAGGGGGCCGGAGCAATCAGCCCCAGCATTTT
clone size: -
D gene: TRBD1
V gene: TRBV20-1
CDR3 length: 15
J gene: TRBJ1-5

CDR3 protein: CASSVDLQGFTEAFF
CDR3 DNA: TGTGCCAGCAGCGTAGATCTTCAGGGTTTTACCGAAGCTTTCTTT
clone size: -
D gene: -
V gene: TRBV9
CDR3 length: 15
J gene: TRBJ1-1

CDR3 protein: CATSRDRGVGIQYF
CDR3 DNA: TGTGCCACCAGCAGAGATCGTGGGGTGGGCATTCAGTACTTC
clone size: -
D gene: -
V gene: TRBV15
CDR3 length: 14
J gene: TRBJ2-4

CDR3 protein: CASSQVRTAEKLFF
CDR3 DNA: TGTGCCAGCAGCCAAGTTCGAACAGCTGAAAAACTGTTTTTT
clone size: few
D gene: -
V gene: TRBV3-1
CDR3 length: 14
J gene: TRBJ1-4

CDR3 protein: CASSEYFIGLAATDTQYF
CDR3 DNA: TGTGCCAGCAGTGAATATTTCATCGGACTAGCGGCTACAGATACGCAGTATTTT
clone size: -
D gene: TRBD2
V gene: TRBV25-1
CDR3 length: 18
J gene: TRBJ2-3

CDR3 protein: CASSTRLAGGLTDTQYF
CDR3 DNA: TGTGCCAGCAGCACCCGACTAGCGGGGGGACTAACAGATACGCAGTATTTT
clone size: -
D gene: TRBD2
V gene: TRBV9
CDR3 length: 17
J gene: TRBJ2-3

CDR3 protein: CATSGELAGGMDTQYF
CDR3 DNA: TGTGCCACCAGTGGGGAATTAGCGGGAGGGATGGATACGCAGTATTTT
clone size: few
D gene: TRBD2
V gene: TRBV24-1
CDR3 length: 16
J gene: TRBJ2-3